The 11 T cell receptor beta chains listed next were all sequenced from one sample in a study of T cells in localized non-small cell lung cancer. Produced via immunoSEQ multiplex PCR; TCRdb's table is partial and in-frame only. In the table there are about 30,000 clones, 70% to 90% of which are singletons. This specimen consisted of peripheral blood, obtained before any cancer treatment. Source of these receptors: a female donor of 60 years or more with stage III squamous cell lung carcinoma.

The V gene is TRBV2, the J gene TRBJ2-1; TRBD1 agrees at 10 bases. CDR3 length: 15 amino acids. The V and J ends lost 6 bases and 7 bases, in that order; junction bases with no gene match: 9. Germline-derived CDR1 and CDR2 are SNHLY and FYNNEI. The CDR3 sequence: CASSLTGTGVNEQFF. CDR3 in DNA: TGTGCCAGCAGCCTCACGGGGACAGGGGTTAATGAGCAGTTCTTC.

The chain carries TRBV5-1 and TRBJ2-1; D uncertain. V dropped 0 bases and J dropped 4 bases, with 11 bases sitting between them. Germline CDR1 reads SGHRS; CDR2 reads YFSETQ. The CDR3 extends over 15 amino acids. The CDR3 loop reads CASSLAQLTYNEQFF. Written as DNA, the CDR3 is TGCGCCAGCAGCTTGGCGCAGCTTACTTACAATGAGCAGTTCTTC.

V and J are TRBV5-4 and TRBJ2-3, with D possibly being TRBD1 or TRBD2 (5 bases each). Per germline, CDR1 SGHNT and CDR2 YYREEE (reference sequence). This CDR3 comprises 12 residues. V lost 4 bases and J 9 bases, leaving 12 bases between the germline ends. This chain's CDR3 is CASSLTRETQYF. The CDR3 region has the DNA TGTGCCAGCAGCCTTACCAGGGAGACGCAGTATTTT.

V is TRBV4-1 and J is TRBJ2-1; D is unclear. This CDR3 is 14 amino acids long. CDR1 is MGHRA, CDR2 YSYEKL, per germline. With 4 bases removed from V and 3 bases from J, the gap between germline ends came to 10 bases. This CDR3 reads CASSPLRNYNEQFF. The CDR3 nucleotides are TGCGCCAGCAGCCCCCTTCGAAACTACAATGAGCAGTTCTTC.

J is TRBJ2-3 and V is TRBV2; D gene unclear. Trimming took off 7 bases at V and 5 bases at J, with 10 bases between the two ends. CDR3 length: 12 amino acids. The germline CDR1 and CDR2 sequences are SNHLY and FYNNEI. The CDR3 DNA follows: TGTGCCAGCAATGATGGCGTAGATACGCAGTATTTT. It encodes CASNDGVDTQYF.

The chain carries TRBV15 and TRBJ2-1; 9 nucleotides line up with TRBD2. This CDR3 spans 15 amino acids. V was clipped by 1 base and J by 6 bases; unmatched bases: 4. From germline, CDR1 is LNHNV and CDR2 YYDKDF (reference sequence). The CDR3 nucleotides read TGTGCCACCAGCAGAGGCGGGGGGGTCCCCAATGAGCAGTTCTTC. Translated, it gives CATSRGGGVPNEQFF.

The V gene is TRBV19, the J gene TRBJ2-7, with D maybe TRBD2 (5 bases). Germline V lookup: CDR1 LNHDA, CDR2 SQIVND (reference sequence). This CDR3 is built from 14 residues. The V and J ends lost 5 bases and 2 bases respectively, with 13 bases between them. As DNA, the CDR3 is TGTGCCAGTAGTGTCCGCGACTATACCTACGAGCAGTACTTC. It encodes CASSVRDYTYEQYF.

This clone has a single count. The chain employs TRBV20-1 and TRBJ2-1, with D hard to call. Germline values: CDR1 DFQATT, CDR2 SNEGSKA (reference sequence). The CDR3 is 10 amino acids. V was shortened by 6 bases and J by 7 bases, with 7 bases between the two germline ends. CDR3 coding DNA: TGCAGTGCGGTAAGGAATGAGCAGTTCTTC. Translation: CSAVRNEQFF.

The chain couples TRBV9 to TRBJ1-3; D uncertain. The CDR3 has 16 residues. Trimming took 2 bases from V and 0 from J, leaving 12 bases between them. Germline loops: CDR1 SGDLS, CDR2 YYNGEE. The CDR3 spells CASSVMGQSSGNTIYF. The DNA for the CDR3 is TGTGCCAGCAGCGTTATGGGTCAGAGCTCTGGAAACACCATATATTTT.

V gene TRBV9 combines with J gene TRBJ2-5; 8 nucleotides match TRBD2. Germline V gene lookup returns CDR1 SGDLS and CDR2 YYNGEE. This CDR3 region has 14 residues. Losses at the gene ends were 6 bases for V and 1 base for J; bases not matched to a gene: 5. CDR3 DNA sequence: TGTGCCAGCACCGCCGGGACTAGCCAAGAGACCCAGTACTTC. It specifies CASTAGTSQETQYF.

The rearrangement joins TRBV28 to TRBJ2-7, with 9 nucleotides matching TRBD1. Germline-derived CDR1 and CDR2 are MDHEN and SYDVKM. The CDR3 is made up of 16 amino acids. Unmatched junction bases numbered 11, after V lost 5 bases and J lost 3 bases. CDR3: CASSPTAGTGLYEQYF. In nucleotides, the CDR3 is TGTGCCAGCAGTCCCACCGCCGGGACAGGGCTCTACGAGCAGTACTTC. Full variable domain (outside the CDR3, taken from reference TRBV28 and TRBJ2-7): DVKVTQSSRYLVKRTGEKVFLECVQDMDHENMFWYRQDPGLGLRLIYFSYDVKMKEKGDIPEGYSVSREKKERFSLILESASTNQTSMYLCASSPTAGTGLYEQYFGPGTRLTVT.